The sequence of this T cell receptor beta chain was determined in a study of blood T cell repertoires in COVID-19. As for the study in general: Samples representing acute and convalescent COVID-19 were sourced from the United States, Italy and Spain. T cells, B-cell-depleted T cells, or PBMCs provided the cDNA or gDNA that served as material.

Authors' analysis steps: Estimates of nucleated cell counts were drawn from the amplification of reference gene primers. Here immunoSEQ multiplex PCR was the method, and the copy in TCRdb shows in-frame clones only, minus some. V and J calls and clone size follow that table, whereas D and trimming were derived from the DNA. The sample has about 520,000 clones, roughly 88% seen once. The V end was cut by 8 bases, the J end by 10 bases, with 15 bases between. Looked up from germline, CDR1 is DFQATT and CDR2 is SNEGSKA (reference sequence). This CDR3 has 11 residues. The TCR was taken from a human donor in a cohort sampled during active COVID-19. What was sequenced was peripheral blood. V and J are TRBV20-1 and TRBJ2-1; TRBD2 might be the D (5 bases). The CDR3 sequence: CSPRGGSEQFF. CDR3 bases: TGCAGTCCCAGAGGAGGTAGCGAGCAGTTCTTC.